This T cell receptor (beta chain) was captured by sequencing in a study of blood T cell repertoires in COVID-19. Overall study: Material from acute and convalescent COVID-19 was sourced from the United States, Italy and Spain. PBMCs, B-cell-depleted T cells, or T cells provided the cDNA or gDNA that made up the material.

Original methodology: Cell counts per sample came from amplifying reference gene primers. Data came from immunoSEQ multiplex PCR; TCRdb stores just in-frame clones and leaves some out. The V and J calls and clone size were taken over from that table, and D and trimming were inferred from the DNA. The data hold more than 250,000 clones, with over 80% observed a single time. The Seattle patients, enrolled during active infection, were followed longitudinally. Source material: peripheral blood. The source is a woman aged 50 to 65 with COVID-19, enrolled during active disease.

CDR3 nucleotides: TGTGCCAGCAGCTTGGCCGGGACAGATAACACCGGGGAGCTGTTTTTT. Translated: CASSLAGTDNTGELFF. The chain joins TRBV5-5 to TRBJ2-2; 7 positions match TRBD1. V shed 0 bases and J 2 bases; nucleotides not matched to a gene: 4. The CDR3 is made up of 16 amino acids. Germline V gene lookup returns CDR1 SGHKS and CDR2 YYEKEE (reference sequence).